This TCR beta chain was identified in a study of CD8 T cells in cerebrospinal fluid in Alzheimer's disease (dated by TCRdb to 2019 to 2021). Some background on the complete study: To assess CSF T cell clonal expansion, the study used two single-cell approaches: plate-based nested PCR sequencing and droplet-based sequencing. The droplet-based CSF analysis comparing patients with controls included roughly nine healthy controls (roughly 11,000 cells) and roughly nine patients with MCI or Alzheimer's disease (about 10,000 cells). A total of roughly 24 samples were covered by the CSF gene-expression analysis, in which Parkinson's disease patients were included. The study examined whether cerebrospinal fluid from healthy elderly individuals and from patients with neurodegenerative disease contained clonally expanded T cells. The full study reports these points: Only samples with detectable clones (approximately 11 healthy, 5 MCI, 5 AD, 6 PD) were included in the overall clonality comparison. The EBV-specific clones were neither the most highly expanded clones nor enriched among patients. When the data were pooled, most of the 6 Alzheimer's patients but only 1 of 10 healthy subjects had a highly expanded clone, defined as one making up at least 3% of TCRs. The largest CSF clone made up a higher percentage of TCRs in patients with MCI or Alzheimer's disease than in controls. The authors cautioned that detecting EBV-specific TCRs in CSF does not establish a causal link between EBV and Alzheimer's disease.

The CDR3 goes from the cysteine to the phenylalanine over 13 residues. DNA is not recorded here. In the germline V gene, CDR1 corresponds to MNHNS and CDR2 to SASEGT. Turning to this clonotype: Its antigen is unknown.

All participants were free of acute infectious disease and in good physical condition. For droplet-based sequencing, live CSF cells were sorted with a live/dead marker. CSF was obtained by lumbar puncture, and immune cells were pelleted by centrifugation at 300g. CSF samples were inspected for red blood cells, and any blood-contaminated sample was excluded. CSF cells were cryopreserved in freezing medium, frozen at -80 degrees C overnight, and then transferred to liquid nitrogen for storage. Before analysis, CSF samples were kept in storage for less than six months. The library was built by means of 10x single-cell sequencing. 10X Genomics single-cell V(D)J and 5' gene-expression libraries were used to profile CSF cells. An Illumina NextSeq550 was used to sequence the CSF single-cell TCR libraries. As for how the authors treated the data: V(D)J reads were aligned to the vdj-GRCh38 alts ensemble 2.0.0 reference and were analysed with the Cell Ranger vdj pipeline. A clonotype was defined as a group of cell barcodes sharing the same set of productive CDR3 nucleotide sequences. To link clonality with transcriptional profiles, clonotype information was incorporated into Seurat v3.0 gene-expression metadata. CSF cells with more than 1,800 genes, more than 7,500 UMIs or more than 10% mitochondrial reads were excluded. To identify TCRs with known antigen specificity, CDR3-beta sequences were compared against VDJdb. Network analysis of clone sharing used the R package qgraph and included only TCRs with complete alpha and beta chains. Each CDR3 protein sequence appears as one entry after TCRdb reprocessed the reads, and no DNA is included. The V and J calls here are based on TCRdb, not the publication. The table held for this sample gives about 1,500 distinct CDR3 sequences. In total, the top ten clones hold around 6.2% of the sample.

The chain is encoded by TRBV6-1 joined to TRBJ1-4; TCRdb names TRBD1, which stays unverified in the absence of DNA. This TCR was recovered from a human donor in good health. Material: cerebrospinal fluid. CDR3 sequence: CASSRGDLEKLFF.